A selection of T cell receptor beta chains follows, all from one sample in a study of CD8 T cells in Susac syndrome. Via MiXCR, TCRdb re-called the immunoSEQ multiplex PCR reads, giving one row per CDR3 protein. Here the sample spans roughly 190,000 distinct CDR3 sequences, under 97% being singletons. Sequences were obtained from CD4+ T cells from PBMCs. These receptors came from a human donor with Susac syndrome. The CDR3 runs from the conserved cysteine through the conserved F or W. D genes are given only for firm matches. A row's size may be missing; if present it is once, few, many or a size class.

D gene	clone size	V gene	J gene	CDR3 protein	CDR3 DNA
NA	NA	TRBV5-1	TRBJ1-6	CASSLAENSPLHF	TGCGCCAGCAGCTTGGCCGAAAATTCACCCCTCCACTTT
TRBD2	NA	TRBV7-2	TRBJ2-3	CASSLGLAGGDTQYF	TGTGCCAGCAGCTTAGGACTAGCGGGTGGGGATACGCAGTATTTT
NA	NA	TRBV12-3/TRBV12-4	TRBJ2-2	CASSPLLLINTGELFF	TGTGCCAGCAGTCCCCTCCTACTCATAAACACCGGGGAGCTGTTTTTT
NA	NA	TRBV11-2	TRBJ2-7	CASSLRWEQYF	TGTGCCAGCAGCTTAAGATGGGAGCAGTACTTC
NA	NA	TRBV6-4	TRBJ1-1	CASSEGVGTEAFF	TGTGCCAGCAGTGAGGGGGTAGGGACTGAAGCTTTCTTT
NA	once	TRBV4-3	TRBJ2-5	CASSQEDSRSETQYF	TGCGCCAGCAGCCAAGAAGACAGCCGGTCAGAGACCCAGTACTTC
NA	NA	TRBV12-3/TRBV12-4	TRBJ2-7	CASSLFGGASYEQYF	TGTGCCAGCAGCTTATTTGGGGGGGCCTCCTACGAGCAGTACTTC
NA	NA	TRBV6-5	TRBJ1-2	CASGRTANYGYTF	TGTGCCAGCGGACGGACGGCTAACTATGGCTACACCTTC
TRBD2	NA	TRBV20-1	TRBJ2-7	CSATPGTSGAYEQYF	TGCAGTGCTACCCCTGGGACTAGCGGGGCCTACGAGCAGTACTTC
TRBD1	NA	TRBV12-5	TRBJ2-1	CASGLDRGGLIF	TGTGCTAGTGGCCTGGACAGGGGAGGACTAATCTTC
NA	NA	TRBV29-1	TRBJ1-6	CSVLEGNSPLHF	TGCAGCGTCCTGGAGGGGAATTCACCCCTCCACTTT
NA	NA	TRBV20-1	TRBJ1-2	CSASYPSGPANYGYTF	TGCAGTGCTAGTTACCCTTCAGGGCCAGCTAACTATGGCTACACCTTC
NA	NA	TRBV28	TRBJ2-5	CASSLNNGDETQYF	TGTGCCAGCAGTTTAAACAACGGGGACGAGACCCAGTACTTC
NA	NA	TRBV20-1	TRBJ1-2	CSAAPDGTNYGYTF	TGCAGTGCGGCGCCGGATGGGACTAACTATGGCTACACCTTC
NA	NA	TRBV10-3	TRBJ1-2	CAISEWGYGYTF	TGTGCCATCAGTGAGTGGGGCTATGGCTACACCTTC
TRBD2	once	TRBV4-3	TRBJ2-2	CASSQDRAGGQGTGELFF	TGCGCCAGCAGCCAAGATAGGGCGGGGGGGCAGGGCACCGGGGAGCTGTTTTTT
TRBD1	NA	TRBV7-7	TRBJ2-2	CASSLGTGGSGELFF	TGTGCCAGCAGCCTCGGGACAGGGGGCTCCGGGGAGCTGTTTTTT
NA	once	TRBV9	TRBJ1-2	CASSATESYGYTF	TGTGCCAGCAGCGCGACAGAAAGCTATGGCTACACCTTC
NA	few	TRBV29-1	TRBJ2-7	CSDEHPNPYEQYF	TGCAGCGACGAACACCCAAATCCCTACGAGCAGTACTTC
NA	NA	TRBV12-5	TRBJ2-7	CASGLSRTGAYEQYF	TGTGCTAGTGGTTTGTCTCGGACGGGAGCCTACGAGCAGTACTTC
NA	NA	TRBV27	TRBJ1-2	CASSRQAGGGGYTF	TGTGCCAGTTCGCGGCAGGCTGGGGGGGGCGGCTACACCTTC
NA	NA	TRBV5-1	TRBJ2-2	CASSREQGQPLTGELFF	TGCGCCAGCAGCCGAGAACAAGGACAGCCACTCACCGGGGAGCTGTTTTTT
NA	NA	TRBV9	TRBJ2-3	CASGTGRGDTQYF	TGTGCCAGCGGAACAGGGCGTGGTGATACGCAGTATTTT
TRBD2	NA	TRBV20-1	TRBJ2-2	CSAKMTSGVGELFF	TGCAGTGCTAAAATGACTAGCGGGGTGGGGGAGCTGTTTTTT
NA	NA	TRBV30	TRBJ1-5	CAWSDSRNQPQHF	TGTGCCTGGAGTGACAGCCGCAATCAGCCCCAGCATTTT
TRBD1	NA	TRBV27	TRBJ2-7	CAVGGQGSYEQYF	TGTGCCGTCGGGGGACAGGGGTCCTACGAGCAGTACTTC
NA	NA	TRBV30	TRBJ1-4	CALTGGSPGEKLFF	TGTGCCTTAACGGGGGGAAGCCCCGGTGAAAAACTGTTTTTT
NA	NA	TRBV11-2	TRBJ2-4	CASSLGRGGIQYF	TGTGCCAGCAGCTTAGGGAGGGGTGGGATTCAGTACTTC
TRBD1	NA	TRBV12-3/TRBV12-4	TRBJ1-1	CASSSYRGPASQGKNTEAFF	TGTGCCAGCAGTTCCTACAGGGGGCCCGCGAGTCAGGGCAAGAACACTGAAGCTTTCTTT
NA	NA	TRBV6-5	TRBJ2-2	CASAMGGRTGELFF	TGTGCCAGCGCCATGGGGGGCCGGACCGGGGAGCTGTTTTTT
TRBD1	NA	TRBV12-3/TRBV12-4	TRBJ2-7	CASSLRSGGLGYEQYF	TGTGCCAGCAGTTTACGGTCAGGGGGCTTGGGCTACGAGCAGTACTTC
NA	NA	TRBV20-1	TRBJ2-2	CSARDFTGELFF	TGCAGTGCTAGAGACTTTACCGGGGAGCTGTTTTTT
TRBD1	once	TRBV7-9	TRBJ1-6	CASSYGQGDSPLHF	TGTGCCAGCAGCTACGGACAGGGGGATTCACCCCTCCACTTT
NA	NA	TRBV9	TRBJ2-1	CASSVGGSPQANEQFF	TGTGCCAGCAGCGTAGGTGGTTCGCCCCAGGCCAATGAGCAGTTCTTC
NA	few	TRBV7-2	TRBJ2-4	CASSLAAGENIQYF	TGTGCCAGCAGCTTAGCCGCTGGGGAAAACATTCAGTACTTC
NA	once	TRBV3-1	TRBJ2-1	CASTPTRSYNEQFF	TGTGCCAGCACCCCGACAAGATCCTACAATGAGCAGTTCTTC
NA	NA	TRBV12-5	TRBJ1-2	CASGSQGLGGYTF	TGTGCTAGTGGTTCCCAGGGACTCGGAGGCTACACCTTC
NA	NA	TRBV20-1	TRBJ2-6	CSASERQTGANVLTF	TGCAGTGCTAGCGAACGGCAGACTGGGGCCAACGTCCTGACTTTC
NA	few	TRBV11-3	TRBJ2-5	CASSFGGQETQYF	TGTGCCAGCAGCTTCGGCGGCCAAGAGACCCAGTACTTC
TRBD2	NA	TRBV20-1	TRBJ2-3	CSARPSGRTDTQYF	TGCAGTGCTAGGCCTAGCGGACGCACAGATACGCAGTATTTT
TRBD1	NA	TRBV27	TRBJ2-7	CASSTLHRGSYEQYF	TGTGCCAGCAGTACCCTCCACAGGGGTTCCTACGAGCAGTACTTC
NA	once	TRBV12-3/TRBV12-4	TRBJ1-5	CASSLNRGAGNNQPQHF	TGTGCCAGCAGTTTAAACCGCGGGGCTGGGAACAATCAGCCCCAGCATTTT
NA	NA	TRBV15	TRBJ2-3	CATSRDKGGTDTQYF	TGTGCCACCAGCAGAGATAAAGGGGGCACAGATACGCAGTATTTT
TRBD2	NA	TRBV15	TRBJ2-1	CATMTSGGYYNEQFF	TGTGCCACCATGACTAGCGGGGGTTACTACAATGAGCAGTTCTTC
TRBD1	NA	TRBV11-2	TRBJ1-1	CASSVTGGSTEAFF	TGTGCCAGCAGCGTCACAGGGGGAAGCACTGAAGCTTTCTTT